This TCR beta chain stems from a study of patients and donors after allogeneic stem cell transplantation. The CDR3 length is 17 residues. Germline lookup yields CDR1 MDHEN and CDR2 SYDVKM. V lost 5 bases, J lost 3 bases, and 22 bases lay in between. MiXCR was run by TCRdb on the RT-PCR reads, yielding one entry per CDR3 protein. Of roughly 140,000 distinct CDR3 sequences listed, 30% to 45% are singletons. The sequence was collected from a human donor who was either an allogeneic HSCT recipient or a stem cell or donor lymphocyte infusion donor (not recorded which). It is not recorded whose cells these are; they may come from a transplant donor. The sequenced sample consisted of blood, either unsorted or a sorted T cell fraction (not recorded which). The chain joins TRBV28 to TRBJ1-1, with D perhaps matching TRBD1 (5 bases). CDR3 DNA sequence: TGTGCCAGCAGTATAACGTTATTGGGGCTGATGGACACTGAAGCTTTCTTT. Its protein product is CASSITLLGLMDTEAFF.